This TCR beta chain was recovered during a study of identical twins. General study findings and limits: Beta out-of-frame sequences showed weaker excess twin sharing.

TCRdb re-called the 5' RACE reads through MiXCR, storing one row per CDR3 protein. The sample carries about 730,000 distinct CDR3 sequences, 21% recorded once. The V and J ends lost 8 bases and 4 bases respectively, with 17 bases between them. This CDR3 is 14 amino acids long. Germline V gene lookup returns CDR1 SGHTA and CDR2 FQGTGA. A few counts support this clonotype. Its specificity is unknown. This sample was also put to use in a study of T cells expressing NK-cell markers. That study reports: NKG2C+ dominant clonotype frequencies in about six donors were roughly 1.0-7.0% of CD8+ T cells.

The J gene is TRBJ1-2, the V gene TRBV7-3; D is unresolved. The sequencing input was PBMCs. This receptor was obtained from a woman between 18 and 30 years old in good health. The CDR3 nucleotides read TGTGCCAGCGCTTCCTCCCCGACGATCTATGGCTACACCTTC. Its protein product is CASASSPTIYGYTF.